This T cell receptor (beta chain) is from a study of blood T cell repertoires in COVID-19. The CDR3 totals 14 residues. V trimming: 3 bases; J trimming: 5 bases; junction bases outside the gene matches: 6. Germline values: CDR1 MGHDK, CDR2 SYGVNS. In the original workflow: Amplifying reference gene primers gave estimates of nucleated cell counts. Using immunoSEQ multiplex PCR, the repertoire was profiled, and TCRdb retains in-frame clones only, with some absent. V, J and clone size derive from that table, while D and trimming were established from the DNA sequence. The sample consists of approximately 180,000 clones, 82% of them appearing once.

This receptor was obtained from a woman in her sixties with acute COVID-19. This chain joins TRBV25-1 and TRBJ1-2, with 7 bases matching TRBD1. Material for sequencing was PBMCs or T cells enriched from blood (not recorded which). The CDR3 sequence is CASSDDRADYGYTF. Written as DNA, the CDR3 is TGTGCCAGCAGTGATGACAGGGCCGATTATGGCTACACCTTC.